What follows are 25 T cell receptor beta chains derived from one specimen sequenced in a study of human T cells and chemical hapten exposure. TCRdb passed the RACE reads through MiXCR, listing each CDR3 protein once. The sample lists more than 300,000 distinct CDR3 sequences; 4.5% to 5.5% were seen once. Specified time point: pre-sensitization, week 0. Treatment noted: therapeutic diphenylcyclopropenone sensitization with weekly scalp DPC. Sequenced material: whole blood, taken in connection with sensitization to the hapten diphenylcyclopropenone (DPC). The receptors were sampled from a woman in her late teens or twenties with alopecia areata. Some clones in this sample may be carry-over from other donors' samples.

This clonotype showed up just once. A read error may be the cause here, since a much bigger clone is one base away. V usage is TRBV7-9 and J usage is TRBJ1-2; D perhaps matches TRBD1 (5 bases). Germline-derived CDR1 and CDR2 are SEHNR and FQNEAQ (reference sequence). The CDR3 is 15 amino acids. The CDR3 spells CTSSYEVGGGDGYTF. The CDR3, as DNA: TGTACCAGCAGCTATGAGGTCGGGGGAGGCGATGGCTACACCTTC.

This clonotype turned up a few times. This chain uses TRBV3-1 with TRBJ1-1, with a tentative D call TRBD1 (6 bases). Trimming shortened V by 5 bases and J by 0 bases, and 16 bases separated the two germline ends. CDR3 size: 16 residues. Germline V lookup: CDR1 LGHDT, CDR2 YNNKEL (reference sequence). CDR3 DNA: TGTGCCAGCAGCTTAGCCAGGGGCGTCATGAACACTGAAGCTTTCTTT. Translating it yields CASSLARGVMNTEAFF.

This clonotype has a count of ten or more. The chain links TRBV29-1 to TRBJ2-3, with no clear D. This CDR3 has 12 amino acids. Germline lookup yields CDR1 SQVTM and CDR2 ANQGSEA. Trimming took off 7 bases at V and 2 bases at J, with 10 bases between the two ends. The CDR3 nucleotides are TGCAGCGGTCTCCACATCACAGATACGCAGTATTTT. Translation gives CSGLHITDTQYF.

This clonotype was detected a few times. This rearrangement joins TRBV15 to TRBJ2-1, with D unresolved. V lost 0 bases, J lost 0 bases, and 12 bases lay in between. Germline CDR1 LNHNV, CDR2 YYDKDF (reference sequence). The CDR3 covers 17 residues. The chain's CDR3 is CATSRDNRPSSYNEQFF. Here the CDR3 DNA reads TGTGCCACCAGCAGAGATAACAGACCCAGCTCCTACAATGAGCAGTTCTTC.

This rearrangement joins TRBV6-6 to TRBJ2-5, with 9 positions matching TRBD2. Per the germline V gene, CDR1 is MNHNY and CDR2 is SVGAGI (reference sequence). The CDR3 covers 16 residues. V dropped 2 bases and J dropped 1; count of bases not matched to a gene: 5. The CDR3 DNA follows: TGTGCCAGCAGTTACGGCCTAGCGGGGATCCAAGAGACCCAGTACTTC. Amino acids: CASSYGLAGIQETQYF.

The chain uses TRBV11-1 and TRBJ1-2; 8 nucleotides match TRBD1. The CDR3 spans 14 residues. The germline gives CDR1 SGHAT, CDR2 FQDESV (reference sequence). V lost 4 bases to trimming and J lost 7 bases; unmatched junction nucleotides: 8. The CDR3 here is CASSSRTGWSGYTF. The CDR3 DNA reads TGTGCCAGCAGCTCCCGGACAGGGTGGAGTGGCTACACCTTC.

The rearrangement uses TRBV5-5 and TRBJ2-7, with D perhaps being TRBD1 or TRBD2 (6 bases each). Germline V CDR1 and CDR2: SGHKS, YYEKEE (reference sequence). The CDR3 runs to 16 residues. V was shortened by 1 base and J by 0 bases, with 14 bases between the two germline ends. CDR3: CASSLFGGRVSYEQYF. In DNA form, the CDR3 reads TGTGCCAGCAGCTTGTTTGGGGGGCGCGTCTCCTACGAGCAGTACTTC.

This clonotype was detected only a few times. This chain uses TRBV2 with TRBJ2-1; the D is unclear. The CDR3 is 12 amino acids. Germline V gene data show CDR1 as SNHLY and CDR2 as FYNNEI. V was pared by 2 bases and J by 9 bases, with 8 bases between. The CDR3 loop is CASSEYMVEQFF. The CDR3 DNA follows: TGTGCCAGCAGTGAATATATGGTTGAGCAGTTCTTC. Combining the CDR3 with reference TRBV2 and TRBJ2-1 gives the whole variable domain EPEVTQTPSHQVTQMGQEVILRCVPISNHLYFYWYRQILGQKVEFLVSFYNNEISEKSEIFDDQFSVERPDGSNFTLKIRSTKLEDSAMYFCASSEYMVEQFFGPGTRLTVL.

The chain couples TRBV7-2 to TRBJ1-4; D ambiguous. V was cut by 0 bases and J by 4 bases, with 0 bases left in between. This CDR3 spans 12 amino acids. From germline, CDR1 is SGHTA and CDR2 FQGNSA. The CDR3 is CASSLANEKLFF. In nucleotides, the CDR3 is TGTGCCAGCAGCTTAGCTAATGAAAAACTGTTTTTT.

This clonotype occurred many times. This chain links TRBV18 with TRBJ1-1; no reliable D call. V lost 6 bases and J 3 bases, leaving 11 bases between the germline ends. The CDR3 runs to 13 residues. CDR1 and CDR2 from the germline V gene are KGHSH and LQKENI. The CDR3: CASSPEEHTEAFF. The CDR3 DNA reads as TGTGCCAGCTCCCCGGAGGAACACACTGAAGCTTTCTTT.

This clonotype was seen a handful of times. This chain joins TRBV7-2 and TRBJ1-4; D ambiguous. Per the germline V gene, CDR1 is SGHTA and CDR2 is FQGNSA. The length of the CDR3 is 16 residues. Trimming left V 3 bases short and J 0 bases short, with 11 bases between. The CDR3 DNA is TGTGCCAGCAGCTTCTGGGTCGGGGCAACTAATGAAAAACTGTTTTTT. Translation: CASSFWVGATNEKLFF.

The V gene is TRBV7-9, the J gene TRBJ2-2; D is undetermined. Germline-derived CDR1 and CDR2 are SEHNR and FQNEAQ (reference sequence). CDR3 length equals 13 residues. V dropped 1 base and J dropped 4 bases, with 4 bases sitting between them. The CDR3 region has the DNA TGTGCCAGCAGCTTAGAGGCCACCGGGGAGCTGTTTTTT. It yields the protein CASSLEATGELFF.

The chain has TRBV7-2 and TRBJ2-7; 8 bases fit TRBD2. The ends lost 4 bases at V and 3 bases at J; junction bases unmatched: 5. Germline V gives CDR1 SGHTA, CDR2 FQGNSA. The CDR3 runs 14 residues. The chain's CDR3 is CASSSTGGHYEQYF. The CDR3 DNA reads TGTGCCAGCAGCTCAACGGGGGGGCACTACGAGCAGTACTTC.

This clonotype was counted at least ten times. The chain couples TRBV7-8 to TRBJ1-4; D gene uncertain. Germline CDR1 and CDR2: SGHVS and FQNEAQ. There are 15 residues in the CDR3. The V end was cut by 3 bases, the J end by 3 bases, with 11 bases between. In nucleotides, the CDR3 is TGTGCCAGCAGCTTGATGTCAGGATCTAATGAAAAACTGTTTTTT. Translation: CASSLMSGSNEKLFF.

The chain recombines TRBV6-5 with TRBJ2-7; D is unresolved. V lost 6 bases, J lost 3 bases, and 15 bases lay in between. The CDR3 totals 14 residues. Germline V gene lookup returns CDR1 MNHEY and CDR2 SVGAGI. CDR3 amino acids: CASSPYSRDYEQYF. The CDR3 DNA reads as TGTGCCAGCAGCCCGTATTCGAGAGACTACGAGCAGTACTTC.

This clonotype was detected ten times or more. V usage is TRBV12-3 or TRBV12-4 and J usage is TRBJ1-1, with D perhaps matching TRBD1 (5 bases). Trimming took off 6 bases at V and 6 bases at J, with 14 bases between the two ends. CDR3 size: 13 residues. CDR3 nucleotides: TGTGCCAGCAGCACACAGGTTATAGCTGAAGCTTTCTTT. This gives the protein CASSTQVIAEAFF.

This clonotype was seen at least ten times. CDR3 coding DNA: TGTGCCAGCAGCTCGGGGTACAGGGCAGATACGCAGTATTTT. Protein: CASSSGYRADTQYF. V gene TRBV5-5 combines with J gene TRBJ2-3, with a weak D call TRBD1 (6 bases). Per the germline V gene, CDR1 is SGHKS and CDR2 is YYEKEE (reference sequence). V lost 3 bases to trimming and J lost 4 bases, with 12 bases between them. CDR3 length: 14 amino acids.

There are many counts of this clonotype. The chain is built from TRBV6-5 and TRBJ2-1; 13 bases line up with TRBD2. The V gene's germline CDR1 is MNHEY and CDR2 SVGAGI. V lost 5 bases to trimming and J lost 5 bases; unmatched junction nucleotides: 3. The CDR3 has 15 amino acids. CDR3 residues: CASSAGLAGNNEQFF. The CDR3 bases are TGTGCCAGCAGTGCGGGACTAGCGGGGAACAATGAGCAGTTCTTC.

This clonotype was seen ten or more times. The chain has TRBV5-4 and TRBJ2-3, with 9 bases identical to TRBD2. The length of the CDR3 is 17 residues. Germline V lookup: CDR1 SGHNT, CDR2 YYREEE (reference sequence). With V trimmed by 0 bases and J by 1 base, 6 bases remained unmatched. Here the CDR3 DNA reads TGTGCCAGCAGCTTGGCCTCATCTAGCGGGGGCACAGATACGCAGTATTTT. It encodes CASSLASSSGGTDTQYF.

This clonotype occurred a few times. The chain recombines TRBV27 with TRBJ1-2; D perhaps matches TRBD1 (5 bases). Germline-derived CDR1 and CDR2 are MNHEY and SMNVEV (reference sequence). The CDR3 is made up of 16 amino acids. V was clipped by 1 base and J by 7 bases, with 19 bases between them. The CDR3 spells CASSLFPVAGRVGYTF. The CDR3 nucleotides are TGTGCCAGCAGTTTATTCCCCGTAGCAGGGCGAGTTGGCTACACCTTC.

This clonotype was seen a few times. The chain uses TRBV7-6 and TRBJ1-2; D is possibly TRBD1 (5 bases). Germline V lookup: CDR1 SGHVS, CDR2 FNYEAQ. The CDR3 sequence is 14 residues long. The V end was cut by 5 bases, the J end by 4 bases, with 14 bases between. This CDR3 reads CASSPRGSGYGYTF. In nucleotides, the CDR3 is TGTGCCAGCAGCCCAAGGGGATCAGGCTATGGCTACACCTTC. The full variable domain, rest sourced from reference TRBV7-6 and TRBJ1-2, is GAGVSQSPRYKVTKRGQDVALRCDPISGHVSLYWYRQALGQGPEFLTYFNYEAQQDKSGLPNDRFSAERPEGSISTLTIQRTEQRDSAMYRCASSPRGSGYGYTFGSGTRLTVV.

This clonotype came up a few times. This chain joins TRBV4-1 and TRBJ1-6; TRBD1 is a possible D gene (6 bases). CDR1 is MGHRA and CDR2 is YSYEKL in the germline V gene. The CDR3 spans 16 residues. Deletions cut 5 bases from V and 13 bases from J, with 24 bases between. CDR3: CASSGGTGQSLLPLHF. CDR3 nucleotide sequence: TGCGCCAGCAGCGGGGGCACGGGACAAAGCTTGCTTCCCCTCCACTTT.

The J gene is TRBJ2-3, the V gene TRBV7-2; D not resolved. Germline lookup yields CDR1 SGHTA and CDR2 FQGNSA. This CDR3 is built from 13 residues. Trimming shortened V by 5 bases and J by 3 bases, and 9 bases separated the two germline ends. Written as DNA, the CDR3 is TGTGCCAGCAGCCCCACCCTGACAGATACGCAGTATTTT. This codes for CASSPTLTDTQYF.

This clonotype was observed a few times. The chain combines TRBV5-4 with TRBJ1-2; maybe TRBD1 (6 bases). There are 16 residues in the CDR3. From germline, CDR1 is SGHNT and CDR2 YYREEE (reference sequence). Trimming took off 3 bases at V and 2 bases at J, with 17 bases between the two ends. The CDR3 sequence: CASSSPDRQMNYGYTF. For the CDR3, the DNA is TGTGCCAGCAGCTCCCCAGACAGGCAAATGAACTATGGCTACACCTTC.

In its sample, this clonotype was seen a few times. This chain connects TRBV10-3 to TRBJ2-3, with 9 bases lining up with TRBD1. Trimming cost V 3 bases and J 5 bases; bases outside gene matches: 6. Germline V CDR1 and CDR2: ENHRY, SYGVKD. This CDR3 contains 15 residues. The CDR3 region is CAISELGQGLDTQYF. The DNA for the CDR3 is TGTGCCATCAGTGAATTGGGACAGGGATTAGATACGCAGTATTTT.